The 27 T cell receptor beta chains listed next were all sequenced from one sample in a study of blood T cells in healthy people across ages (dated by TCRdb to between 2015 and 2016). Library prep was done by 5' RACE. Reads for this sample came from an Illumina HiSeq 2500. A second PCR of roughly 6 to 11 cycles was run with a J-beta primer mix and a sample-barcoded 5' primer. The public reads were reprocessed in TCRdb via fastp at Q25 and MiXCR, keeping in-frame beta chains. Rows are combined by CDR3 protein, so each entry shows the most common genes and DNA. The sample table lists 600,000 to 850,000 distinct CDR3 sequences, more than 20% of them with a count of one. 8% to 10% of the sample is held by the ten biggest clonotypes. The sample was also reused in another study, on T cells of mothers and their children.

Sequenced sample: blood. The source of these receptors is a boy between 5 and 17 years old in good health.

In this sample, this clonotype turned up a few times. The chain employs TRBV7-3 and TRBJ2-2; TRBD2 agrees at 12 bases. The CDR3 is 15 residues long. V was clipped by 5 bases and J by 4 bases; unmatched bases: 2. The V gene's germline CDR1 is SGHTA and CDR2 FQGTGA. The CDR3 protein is CASSLAGGTTGELFF. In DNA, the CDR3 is TGTGCCAGCAGCCTAGCGGGAGGGACCACCGGGGAGCTGTTTTTT.

DNA of the CDR3: TGTGCCACCAGCAGGTCAGGTTCCTACGAGCAGTACTTC. As protein: CATSRSGSYEQYF. The chain is built from TRBV15 and TRBJ2-7; D ambiguous. Germline CDR1 reads LNHNV; CDR2 reads YYDKDF (reference sequence). This CDR3 has 13 residues. V was cut by 3 bases and J by 1 base, with 7 bases left in between.

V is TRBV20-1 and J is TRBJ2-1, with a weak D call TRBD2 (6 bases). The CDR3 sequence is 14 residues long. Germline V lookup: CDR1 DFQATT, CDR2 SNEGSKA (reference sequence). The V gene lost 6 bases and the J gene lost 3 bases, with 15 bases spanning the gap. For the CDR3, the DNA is TGCAGTGCGCCCCGGGGAGGATACTACAATGAGCAGTTCTTC. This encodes CSAPRGGYYNEQFF.

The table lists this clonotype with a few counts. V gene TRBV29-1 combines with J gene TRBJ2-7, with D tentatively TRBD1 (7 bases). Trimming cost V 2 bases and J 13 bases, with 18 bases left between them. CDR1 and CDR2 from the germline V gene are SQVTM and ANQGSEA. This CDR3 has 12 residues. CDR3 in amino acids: CSVETYAGQLYF. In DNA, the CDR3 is TGCAGCGTTGAAACCTATGCGGGACAGCTTTACTTC.

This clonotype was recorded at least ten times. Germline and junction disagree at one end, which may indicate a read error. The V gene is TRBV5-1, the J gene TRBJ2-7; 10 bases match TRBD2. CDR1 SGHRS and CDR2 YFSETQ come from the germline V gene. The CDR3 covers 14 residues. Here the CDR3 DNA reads TGTGCCAGCAGTTTGGCTAGCGGGGGCTACGAGCAGTACTTC. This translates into CASSLASGGYEQYF.

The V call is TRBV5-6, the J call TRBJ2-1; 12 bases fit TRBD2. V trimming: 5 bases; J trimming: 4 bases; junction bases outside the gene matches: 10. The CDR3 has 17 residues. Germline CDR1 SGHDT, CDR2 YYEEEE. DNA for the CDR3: TGTGCCAGCAGTTCTATTACCGGGACTAGCGGGTACAATGAGCAGTTCTTC. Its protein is CASSSITGTSGYNEQFF.

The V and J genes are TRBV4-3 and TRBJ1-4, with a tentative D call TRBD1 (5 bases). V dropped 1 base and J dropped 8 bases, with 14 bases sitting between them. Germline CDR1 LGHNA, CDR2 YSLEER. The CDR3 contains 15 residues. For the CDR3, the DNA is TGCGCCAGCAGCCAAGTTTCGCCAGGGCAGGAAAAACTGTTTTTT. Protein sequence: CASSQVSPGQEKLFF.

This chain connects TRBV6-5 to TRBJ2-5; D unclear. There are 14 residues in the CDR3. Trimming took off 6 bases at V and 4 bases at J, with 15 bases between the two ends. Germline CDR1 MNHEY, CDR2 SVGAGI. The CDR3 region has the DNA TGTGCCAGCAGCTCCACCGCAGTGGGAGAGACCCAGTACTTC. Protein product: CASSSTAVGETQYF.

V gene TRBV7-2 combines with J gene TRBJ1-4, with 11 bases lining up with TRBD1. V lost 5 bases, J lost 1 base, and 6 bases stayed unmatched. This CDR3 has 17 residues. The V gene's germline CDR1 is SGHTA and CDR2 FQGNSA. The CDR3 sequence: CASSRDRGSLTNEKLFF. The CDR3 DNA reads TGTGCCAGCAGCAGGGACAGGGGGTCATTAACTAATGAAAAACTGTTTTTT.

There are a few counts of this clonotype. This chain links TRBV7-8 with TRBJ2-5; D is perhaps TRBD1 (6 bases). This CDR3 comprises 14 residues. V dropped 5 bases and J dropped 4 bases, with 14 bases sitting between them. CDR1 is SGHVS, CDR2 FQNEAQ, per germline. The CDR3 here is CASSNGQFLETQYF. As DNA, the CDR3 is TGTGCCAGCAGCAACGGACAGTTTTTAGAGACCCAGTACTTC.

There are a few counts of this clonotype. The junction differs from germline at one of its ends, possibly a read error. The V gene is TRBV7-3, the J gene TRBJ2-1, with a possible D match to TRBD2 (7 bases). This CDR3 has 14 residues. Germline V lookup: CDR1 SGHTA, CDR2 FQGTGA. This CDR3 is CASSITNREGGQFF. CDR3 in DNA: TGTGCCAGCAGCATAACGAACAGGGAGGGAGGGCAGTTCTTC.

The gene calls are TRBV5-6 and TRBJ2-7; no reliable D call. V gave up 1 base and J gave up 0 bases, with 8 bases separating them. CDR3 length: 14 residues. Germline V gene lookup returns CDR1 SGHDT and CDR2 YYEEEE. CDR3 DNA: TGTGCCAGCAGCTTGAATGTGAACTCCTACGAGCAGTACTTC. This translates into CASSLNVNSYEQYF.

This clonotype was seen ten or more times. CDR3 sequence reads: CASSQPGQLQETQYF. The CDR3 nucleotides are TGTGCCAGCAGTCAGCCGGGACAGCTACAAGAGACCCAGTACTTC. This chain connects TRBV28 to TRBJ2-5, with 7 bases matching TRBD1. Germline V gene sequence: CDR1 MDHEN, CDR2 SYDVKM. J was trimmed by 2 bases and V by 5 bases; bases with no gene match: 8. This CDR3 has 15 residues.

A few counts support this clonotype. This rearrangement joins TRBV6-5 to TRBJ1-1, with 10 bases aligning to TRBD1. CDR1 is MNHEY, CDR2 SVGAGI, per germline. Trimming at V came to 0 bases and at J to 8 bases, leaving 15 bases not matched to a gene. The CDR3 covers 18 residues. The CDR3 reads CASSYSILDRGTPLEAFF. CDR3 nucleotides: TGTGCCAGCAGTTACTCGATATTGGACAGGGGGACCCCACTCGAAGCTTTCTTT.

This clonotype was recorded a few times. DNA for the CDR3: TGTGCCAGCAGCGTAGAGGGCGGGGGGGCCAAAAACATTCAGTACTTC. Protein sequence: CASSVEGGGAKNIQYF. The chain joins TRBV9 to TRBJ2-4; TRBD2 agrees at 8 bases. The germline V gene encodes CDR1 SGDLS and CDR2 YYNGEE. After removal of 0 bases from V and 1 base from J, the junction contained 3 bases not matched to a gene. The CDR3 covers 16 residues.

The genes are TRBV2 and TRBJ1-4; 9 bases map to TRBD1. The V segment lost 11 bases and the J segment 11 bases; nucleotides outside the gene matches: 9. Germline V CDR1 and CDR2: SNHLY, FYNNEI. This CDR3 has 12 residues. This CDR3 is CAFGTGLKKLFF. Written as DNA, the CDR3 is TGTGCCTTCGGGACAGGGCTTAAGAAACTGTTTTTT.

CDR3 DNA: TGTGCCAGCAGTTTCCGCGGGGGGTTACTTAACAATGAGCAGTTCTTC. This encodes CASSFRGGLLNNEQFF. The gene calls are TRBV28 and TRBJ2-1; 8 bases match TRBD2. J was trimmed by 5 bases and V by 3 bases; bases with no gene match: 9. The CDR3 contains 16 residues. CDR1 MDHEN and CDR2 SYDVKM come from the germline V gene.

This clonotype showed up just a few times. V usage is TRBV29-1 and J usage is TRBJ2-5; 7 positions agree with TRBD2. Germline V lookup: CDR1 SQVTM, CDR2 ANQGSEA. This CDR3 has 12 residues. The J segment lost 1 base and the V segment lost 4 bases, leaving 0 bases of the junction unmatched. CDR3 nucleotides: TGCAGCGTTGGGGAGGGCCAAGAGACCCAGTACTTC. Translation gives CSVGEGQETQYF.

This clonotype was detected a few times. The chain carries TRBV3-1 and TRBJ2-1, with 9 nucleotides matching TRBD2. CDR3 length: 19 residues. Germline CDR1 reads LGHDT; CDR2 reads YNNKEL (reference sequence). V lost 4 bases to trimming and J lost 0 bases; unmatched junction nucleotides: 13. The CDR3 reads CASSPLWREGSGSYNEQFF. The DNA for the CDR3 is TGTGCCAGCAGCCCCCTTTGGCGGGAGGGTTCGGGCTCCTACAATGAGCAGTTCTTC.

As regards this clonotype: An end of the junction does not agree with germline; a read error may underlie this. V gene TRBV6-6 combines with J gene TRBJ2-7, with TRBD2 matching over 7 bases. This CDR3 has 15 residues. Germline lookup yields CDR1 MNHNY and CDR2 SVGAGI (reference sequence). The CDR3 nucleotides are TGTGCCAGCAGTCACTCCGGGAGGAGCTCCTACGAGCAGTACTTC. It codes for CASSHSGRSSYEQYF.

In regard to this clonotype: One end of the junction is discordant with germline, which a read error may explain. The CDR3 sequence is CSVESAGAADF. DNA of the CDR3: TGCAGCGTTGAATCGGCCGGCGCGGCTGACTTC. V gene TRBV29-1 combines with J gene TRBJ2-5; D is unclear. CDR1 SQVTM and CDR2 ANQGSEA come from the germline V gene. The CDR3 is 11 amino acids. Drawing the rest from reference TRBV29-1 and TRBJ2-5, the complete variable domain is SAVISQKPSRDICQRGTSLTIQCQVDSQVTMMFWYRQQPGQSLTLIATANQGSEATYESGFVIDKFPISRPNLTFSTLTVSNMSPEDSSIYLCSVESAGAADFGPGTRLLVL.

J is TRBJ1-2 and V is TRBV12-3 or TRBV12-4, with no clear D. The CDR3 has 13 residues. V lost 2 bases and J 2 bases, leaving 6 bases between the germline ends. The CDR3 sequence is CASSLKQNYGYTF. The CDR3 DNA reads TGTGCCAGCAGTTTAAAACAGAACTATGGCTACACCTTC.

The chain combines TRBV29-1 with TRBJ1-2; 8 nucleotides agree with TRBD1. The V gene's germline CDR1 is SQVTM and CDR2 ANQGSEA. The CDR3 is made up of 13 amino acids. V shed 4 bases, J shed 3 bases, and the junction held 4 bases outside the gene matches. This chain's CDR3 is CSVGTGIDYGYTF. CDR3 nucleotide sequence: TGCAGCGTTGGGACAGGGATTGACTATGGCTACACCTTC. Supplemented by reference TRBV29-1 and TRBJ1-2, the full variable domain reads SAVISQKPSRDICQRGTSLTIQCQVDSQVTMMFWYRQQPGQSLTLIATANQGSEATYESGFVIDKFPISRPNLTFSTLTVSNMSPEDSSIYLCSVGTGIDYGYTFGSGTRLTVV.

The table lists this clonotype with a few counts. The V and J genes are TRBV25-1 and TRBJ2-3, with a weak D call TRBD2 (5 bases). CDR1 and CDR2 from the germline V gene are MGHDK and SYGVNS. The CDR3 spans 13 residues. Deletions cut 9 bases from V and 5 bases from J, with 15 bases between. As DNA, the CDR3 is TGTGCCAGTAGTCTCGGAGGCTTAGATACGCAGTATTTT. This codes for CASSLGGLDTQYF. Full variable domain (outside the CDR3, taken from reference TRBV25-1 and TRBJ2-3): EADIYQTPRYLVIGTGKKITLECSQTMGHDKMYWYQQDPGMELHLIHYSYGVNSTEKGDLSSESTVSRIRTEHFPLTLESARPSHTSQYLCASSLGGLDTQYFGPGTRLTVL.

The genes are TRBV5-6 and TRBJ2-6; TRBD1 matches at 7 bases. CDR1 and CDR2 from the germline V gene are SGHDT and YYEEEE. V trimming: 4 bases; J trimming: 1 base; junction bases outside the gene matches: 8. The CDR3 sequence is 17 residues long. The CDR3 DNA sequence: TGTGCCAGCAGCCAATGGGACAGACCTTCTGGGGCCAACGTCCTGACTTTC. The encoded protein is CASSQWDRPSGANVLTF.

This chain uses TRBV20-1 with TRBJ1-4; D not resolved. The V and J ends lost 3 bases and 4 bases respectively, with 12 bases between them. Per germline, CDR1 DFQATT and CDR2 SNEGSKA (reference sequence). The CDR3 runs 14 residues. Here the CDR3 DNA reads TGCAGTGCTAGGGTTCCCCCCCATAATGAAAAACTGTTTTTT. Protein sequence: CSARVPPHNEKLFF.

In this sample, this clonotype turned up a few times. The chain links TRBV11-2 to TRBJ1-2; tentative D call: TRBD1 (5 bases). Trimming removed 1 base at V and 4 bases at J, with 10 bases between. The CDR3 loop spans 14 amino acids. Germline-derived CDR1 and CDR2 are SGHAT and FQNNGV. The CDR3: CASSLGNGAYGYTF. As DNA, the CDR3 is TGTGCCAGCAGCTTAGGGAACGGGGCCTATGGCTACACCTTC.